This entry concerns a single TCR beta chain. Its target is unknown. The data belong to a study of T cell responses to AZD1222 COVID-19 vaccine. Broader study findings: Only a handful of AZD1222 recipients tested seropositive at baseline. Spike-specific TCR breadth and depth rose after two AZD1222 doses. Females made up more of the donors, who were largely white British, and clonal diversity may have come out too low.

Assay used: immunoSEQ multiplex PCR; TCRdb lists only in-frame clones, some missing. The data show 150,000 or so clones, with about 89% seen just once and 3% to 4% held by the top ten. This CDR3 spans 15 amino acids. Germline lookup yields CDR1 DFQATT and CDR2 SNEGSKA (reference sequence). The V end was cut by 3 bases, the J end by 2 bases, with 17 bases between. The genes are TRBV20-1 and TRBJ2-7; possible D gene TRBD1, 5 bases. This TCR derives from an adult who received the AZD1222 COVID-19 vaccine. The sequencing used peripheral blood, collected 28 days after the second AZD1222 dose. CDR3 in amino acids: CSASSAAGSPYEQYF. In nucleotides, the CDR3 is TGCAGTGCTAGTAGTGCGGCAGGGTCACCCTACGAGCAGTACTTC.